Sequencing of this T cell receptor beta chain was carried out in a study of shared clonotypes between healthy human individuals. The germline V gene has CDR1 MNHEY and CDR2 SVGAGI. The CDR3 consists of 14 residues. The V end was cut by 2 bases, the J end by 4 bases, with 9 bases between. TCRdb's copy holds only in-frame clones and misses some; the assay was immunoSEQ multiplex PCR. The sample yields some 2,100,000 clones, more than 90% seen once. J is TRBJ1-3 and V is TRBV6-5; D gene unclear. The sequence was obtained from a man in his late teens or twenties in good health. Sequencing used naive CD4+ T cells sorted from blood. The subset is: CD45RA+ positively selected. For the CDR3, the DNA is TGTGCCAGCAGTTACCAGCTGAGCGGAAACACCATATATTTT. Translating it yields CASSYQLSGNTIYF.